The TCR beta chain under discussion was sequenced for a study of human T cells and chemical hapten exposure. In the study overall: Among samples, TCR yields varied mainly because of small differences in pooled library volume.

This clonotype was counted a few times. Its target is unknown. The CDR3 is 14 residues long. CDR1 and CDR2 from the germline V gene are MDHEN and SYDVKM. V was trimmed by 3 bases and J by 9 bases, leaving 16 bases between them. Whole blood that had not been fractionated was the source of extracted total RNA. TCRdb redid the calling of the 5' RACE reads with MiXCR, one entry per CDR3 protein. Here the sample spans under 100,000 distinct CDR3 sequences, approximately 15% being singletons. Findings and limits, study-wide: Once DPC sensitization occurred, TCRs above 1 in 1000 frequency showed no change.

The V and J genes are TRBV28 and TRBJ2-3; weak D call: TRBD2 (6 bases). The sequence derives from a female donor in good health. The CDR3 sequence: CASSFGLFRGTQYF. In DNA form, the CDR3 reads TGTGCCAGCAGTTTTGGACTATTCAGAGGAACGCAGTATTTT.